Below are 19 T cell receptor beta chains sequenced from a single sample in a study of blood T cell repertoires in COVID-19. Using immunoSEQ multiplex PCR, the repertoire was profiled, and TCRdb retains in-frame clones only, with some absent. The data contain over 150,000 clones, approximately 84% of them singletons. Source material: PBMCs or T cells enriched from blood (not recorded which). The receptors stem from a man between 40 and 49 years old who had recovered from COVID-19.

The chain employs TRBV29-1 and TRBJ1-1; 10 bases line up with TRBD1. There are 10 residues in the CDR3. V dropped 6 bases and J dropped 11; count of bases not matched to a gene: 3. The germline V gene has CDR1 SQVTM and CDR2 ANQGSEA. CDR3 nucleotide sequence: TGCAGCGTCGGGACAGGGGCCGCTTTCTTT. Amino acids: CSVGTGAAFF.

This clone was detected only once. The chain uses TRBV9 and TRBJ2-7; 7 bases agree with TRBD1. The junction had 5 bases not matched to a gene; V was cut back by 0 bases and J by 2 bases. The CDR3 has 15 residues. Per germline, CDR1 SGDLS and CDR2 YYNGEE. Written as DNA, the CDR3 is TGTGCCAGCAGCGTAGGACAGGGACGAGCCTACGAGCAGTACTTC. Residues: CASSVGQGRAYEQYF.

V is TRBV18 and J is TRBJ1-2, with TRBD1 matching over 10 bases. This CDR3 has 14 amino acids. CDR1 and CDR2 (germline): KGHSH, LQKENI. Germline trimming cut 6 bases from V and 6 bases from J; bases unmatched to any gene: 7. CDR3 DNA sequence: TGTGCCAGCTCGCCCGCGGACAGGGGGGATGGCTACACCTTC. This sequence encodes CASSPADRGDGYTF.

V is TRBV9 and J is TRBJ2-5; D is undetermined. The CDR3 is 15 residues long. V was trimmed by 0 bases and J by 1 base, leaving 10 bases between them. Germline-derived CDR1 and CDR2 are SGDLS and YYNGEE. The CDR3 region has the DNA TGTGCCAGCAGCGTAGCGGCAGGTCTCCAAGAGACCCAGTACTTC. Translation: CASSVAAGLQETQYF.

CDR3 loop: CSASEEYGYTF. The CDR3 DNA reads as TGCAGTGCTTCAGAGGAATATGGCTACACCTTC. The V and J genes are TRBV20-1 and TRBJ1-2; D gene ambiguous. This CDR3 is 11 amino acids long. V was pared by 5 bases and J by 5 bases, with 9 bases between. The germline V gene has CDR1 DFQATT and CDR2 SNEGSKA (reference sequence).

The J gene is TRBJ2-7, the V gene TRBV5-1; D ambiguous. Deletions cut 0 bases from V and 1 base from J, with 5 bases between. The CDR3 consists of 13 residues. Germline CDR1 reads SGHRS; CDR2 reads YFSETQ. The CDR3 nucleotides read TGCGCCAGCAGCTTGGGGCAGTCCTACGAGCAGTACTTC. It codes for CASSLGQSYEQYF.

In this sample, this clone turned up a few times. V usage is TRBV12-5 and J usage is TRBJ1-1; 11 bases align to TRBD1. Germline trimming cut 5 bases from V and 4 bases from J; bases unmatched to any gene: 3. The CDR3 contains 14 residues. From germline, CDR1 is LGHNT and CDR2 FRNRAP. In DNA form, the CDR3 reads TGTGCTAGTGGTCCAGGGACAGGGGGCACTGAAGCTTTCTTT. Amino acids: CASGPGTGGTEAFF.

The chain couples TRBV5-1 to TRBJ2-5, with 8 bases fitting TRBD1. Trimming took 8 bases from V and 2 from J; bases not matched to a gene: 5. From germline, CDR1 is SGHRS and CDR2 YFSETQ. The CDR3 spans 13 residues. Here the CDR3 DNA reads TGCGCCAGTCAGGGGGCTGAGCAAGAGACCCAGTACTTC. Protein sequence: CASQGAEQETQYF.

V gene TRBV6-1 combines with J gene TRBJ1-2, with D uncertain. The CDR3 totals 13 residues. V was shortened by 3 bases and J by 0 bases, with 5 bases between the two germline ends. The germline V gene encodes CDR1 MNHNS and CDR2 SASEGT. CDR3 DNA: TGTGCCAGCAGTGAGCAGTCTAACTATGGCTACACCTTC. The encoded protein is CASSEQSNYGYTF.

The CDR3 coding sequence is TGTGCCAGCAGCTTGCGTCAGGAATATGGCTACACCTTC. As protein: CASSLRQEYGYTF. The rearrangement links TRBV5-4 to TRBJ1-2; D ambiguous. Germline-derived CDR1 and CDR2 are SGHNT and YYREEE (reference sequence). V lost 1 base and J 5 bases, leaving 9 bases between the germline ends. The CDR3 sequence is 13 residues long.

The V call is TRBV3-1 (or the pseudogene TRBV3-2), the J call TRBJ1-6, with 9 bases matching TRBD1. With V trimmed by 4 bases and J by 8 bases, 3 bases remained unmatched. The CDR3 length is 14 residues. Germline values: CDR1 LGHDT, CDR2 YNNKEL (reference sequence). DNA for the CDR3: TGTGCCAGCAGCCCGGGACAGGGCGATTCACCCCTCCACTTT. It encodes CASSPGQGDSPLHF.

The V call is TRBV2, the J call TRBJ2-5; 7 bases match TRBD2. V dropped 10 bases and J dropped 9; count of bases not matched to a gene: 11. Looked up from germline, CDR1 is SNHLY and CDR2 is FYNNEI. The CDR3 runs to 12 residues. CDR3 DNA: TGTGCCACCCGGGACTATAGTGGAGCCCAGTACTTC. It encodes CATRDYSGAQYF.

V gene TRBV5-4 combines with J gene TRBJ1-6; TRBD1 matches 7 bases. After removal of 4 bases from V and 7 bases from J, the junction contained 11 bases not matched to a gene. Germline V gene data show CDR1 as SGHNT and CDR2 as YYREEE (reference sequence). CDR3 length: 16 amino acids. CDR3 sequence (DNA): TGTGCCAGCAGCGAAGCAGGGGGTCACGGGAATTCACCCCTCCACTTT. This sequence encodes CASSEAGGHGNSPLHF.

This clone occurred many times. J is TRBJ1-2 and V is TRBV6-5, with TRBD1 matching 8 bases. Germline V gives CDR1 MNHEY, CDR2 SVGAGI. The ends lost 4 bases at V and 2 bases at J; junction bases unmatched: 3. The CDR3 is 14 amino acids. The CDR3 is CASSWDRKNYGYTF. CDR3 DNA: TGTGCCAGCAGTTGGGACAGGAAGAACTATGGCTACACCTTC.

This clone was detected once. V usage is TRBV6-2 or TRBV6-3 and J usage is TRBJ2-3, with D hard to call. The CDR3 length is 16 residues. Trimming took 6 bases from V and 2 from J, leaving 18 bases between them. The germline V gene has CDR1 MNHEY and CDR2 SVGEGT. The DNA of the CDR3 is TGTGCCAGCAGCCTCCGTAGTGAGCTGATCACAGATACGCAGTATTTT. Translating it yields CASSLRSELITDTQYF.

This clone has more than one count but fewer than ten. The genes are TRBV28 and TRBJ1-1; the match to TRBD1 covers 7 bases. J gave up 0 bases and V 8 bases, and 3 bases lay outside the gene matches. This CDR3 region has 13 residues. Germline loops: CDR1 MDHEN, CDR2 SYDVKM. CDR3 DNA sequence: TGTGCCAGCCGGGACAGCATGAACACTGAAGCTTTCTTT. Its translation: CASRDSMNTEAFF. Full variable domain (remainder filled in from reference TRBV28 and TRBJ1-1): DVKVTQSSRYLVKRTGEKVFLECVQDMDHENMFWYRQDPGLGLRLIYFSYDVKMKEKGDIPEGYSVSREKKERFSLILESASTNQTSMYLCASRDSMNTEAFFGQGTRLTVV.

The chain carries TRBV10-3 and TRBJ1-1, with D possibly TRBD1 on 5 matching bases. This CDR3 has 13 amino acids. V lost 10 bases to trimming and J lost 1 base, with 13 bases between them. Germline loops: CDR1 ENHRY, CDR2 SYGVKD. Here the CDR3 reads CANQGSPNTEAFF. CDR3 nucleotide sequence: TGTGCCAACCAGGGTAGCCCGAACACTGAAGCTTTCTTT.

The gene calls are TRBV10-1 and TRBJ1-2, with D perhaps TRBD1 (6 bases). The V end was cut by 3 bases, the J end by 8 bases, with 22 bases between. This CDR3 region has 16 residues. Germline V gene lookup returns CDR1 WNHNN and CDR2 SYGVQD (reference sequence). The CDR3 sequence: CASSDRKTGPPYGYTF. The CDR3 nucleotides read TGCGCCAGCAGTGACCGAAAGACAGGCCCCCCCTACGGCTACACCTTC.

In this sample, this clone turned up a few times. The rearrangement joins TRBV15 to TRBJ1-1; D is unresolved. Trimming removed 0 bases at V and 5 bases at J, with 10 bases between. This CDR3 comprises 14 residues. In germline, CDR1 is LNHNV, CDR2 YYDKDF (reference sequence). CDR3 coding DNA: TGTGCCACCAGCAGAGATCTAGAAGTAACTGAAGCTTTCTTT. As protein: CATSRDLEVTEAFF.